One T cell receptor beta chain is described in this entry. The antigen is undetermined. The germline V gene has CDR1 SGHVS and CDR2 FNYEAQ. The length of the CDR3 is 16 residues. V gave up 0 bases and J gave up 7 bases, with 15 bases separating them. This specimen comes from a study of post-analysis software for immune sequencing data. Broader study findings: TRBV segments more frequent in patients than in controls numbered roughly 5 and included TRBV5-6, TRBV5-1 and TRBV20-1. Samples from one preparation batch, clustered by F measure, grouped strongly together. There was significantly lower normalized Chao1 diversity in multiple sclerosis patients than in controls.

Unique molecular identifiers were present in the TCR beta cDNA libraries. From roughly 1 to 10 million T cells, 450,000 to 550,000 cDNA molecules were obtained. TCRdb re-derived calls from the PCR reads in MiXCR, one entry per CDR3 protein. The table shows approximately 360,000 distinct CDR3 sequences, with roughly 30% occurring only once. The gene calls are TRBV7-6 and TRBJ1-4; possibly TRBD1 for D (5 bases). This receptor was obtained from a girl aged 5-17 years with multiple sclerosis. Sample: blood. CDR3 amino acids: CASSLAWGETVEKLFF. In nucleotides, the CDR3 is TGTGCCAGCAGCTTAGCGTGGGGGGAGACAGTTGAAAAACTGTTTTTT.